One sample yielded the 10 T cell receptor beta chains listed below, sequenced in a study of beta chain features in type 1 diabetes (dated by TCRdb to the late 2010s). The library came from the immunoSEQ multiplex PCR assay. All of the isolated RNA was reverse transcribed with the High Capacity cDNA Reverse Transcription Kit, so expressed TCRB transcripts were sequenced. The table comes from immuneACCESS by way of TCRdb, which keeps in-frame sequences with V and J called. Part of the clones is missing from these tables; in studies checked, under half for an unresolved V gene and the rest for unknown reasons. The sample yields 600,000 to 700,000 clones; over 10% were counted once. The leading ten clones occupy around 0.12% of the sample. The antigens of these receptors remain unknown. Overall study results and their limits: In all four CD4+ subsets, TCRB CDR3 length was moderately but significantly shorter in type 1 diabetes patients.

The sequencing input was naive CD4+ T cells from blood. According to the study, the label for this sample's cell subset or site signals: true naive CD4+ T cells. These TCRs come from a man aged 25-45 years with type 1 diabetes.

This clone has a handful of counts. The genes are TRBV7-7 and TRBJ2-1, with 10 bases matching TRBD1. This CDR3 is built from 15 residues. The germline gives CDR1 SSHAT, CDR2 FNYEAQ (reference sequence). Unmatched junction bases numbered 4, after V lost 3 bases and J lost 5 bases. The CDR3 sequence is CASSFGTGENNEQFF. DNA of the CDR3: TGTGCCAGCAGCTTCGGGACAGGGGAAAACAATGAGCAGTTCTTC.

The gene calls are TRBV9 and TRBJ2-2, with D possibly being TRBD1 (5 bases). Trimming took off 0 bases at V and 5 bases at J, with 14 bases between the two ends. The length of the CDR3 is 16 residues. Germline V gene sequence: CDR1 SGDLS, CDR2 YYNGEE. CDR3 bases: TGTGCCAGCAGCGTAGCTGCGGCCAAGGGGACCGGGGAGCTGTTTTTT. This encodes CASSVAAAKGTGELFF.

This chain joins TRBV10-3 and TRBJ2-7; TRBD1 matches 7 bases. Germline V gene lookup returns CDR1 ENHRY and CDR2 SYGVKD. The CDR3 extends over 14 amino acids. The V and J ends lost 4 bases and 1 base, in that order; junction bases with no gene match: 4. The CDR3 reads CAISAPTGSYEQYF. The CDR3, as DNA: TGTGCCATCAGTGCCCCGACAGGGTCCTACGAGCAGTACTTC.

V usage is TRBV7-9 and J usage is TRBJ2-2, with TRBD1 matching over 9 bases. The CDR3 runs to 14 residues. Germline CDR1 reads SEHNR; CDR2 reads FQNEAQ (reference sequence). The J segment lost 5 bases and the V segment lost 8 bases, leaving 6 bases of the junction unmatched. In nucleotides, the CDR3 is TGTGCCAGCCGACAGGGGGGCACAACCGGGGAGCTGTTTTTT. Its protein product is CASRQGGTTGELFF.

This clone came up a few times. V and J are TRBV10-3 and TRBJ2-3, with TRBD1 matching over 7 bases. V shed 7 bases, J shed 0 bases, and the junction held 4 bases outside the gene matches. The CDR3 is 14 residues long. Per the germline V gene, CDR1 is ENHRY and CDR2 is SYGVKD. This CDR3 reads CAIKGDSSTDTQYF. CDR3 sequence (DNA): TGTGCCATCAAGGGGGACAGTAGCACAGATACGCAGTATTTT.

The sample holds a few counts of this clone. The V gene is TRBV27, the J gene TRBJ2-7, with 7 bases matching TRBD1. The CDR3 runs to 14 residues. Unmatched junction bases numbered 5, after V lost 3 bases and J lost 3 bases. Germline V gene sequence: CDR1 MNHEY, CDR2 SMNVEV (reference sequence). This CDR3 reads CASSFSDRFYEQYF. Here the CDR3 DNA reads TGTGCCAGCAGTTTCTCGGACAGGTTCTACGAGCAGTACTTC.

This clone appeared a few times. J is TRBJ1-5 and V is TRBV6-1; D call uncertain. The CDR3 length is 10 residues. V was cut by 11 bases and J by 6 bases, with 8 bases left in between. CDR1 and CDR2 (germline): MNHNS, SASEGT. Written as DNA, the CDR3 is TGTGCCGCAGGATTTCAGCCCCAGCATTTT. Protein: CAAGFQPQHF.

Comment on this clone: Distinct nucleotide sequences in the sample also encode this CDR3. The CDR3 bases are TGCGCCAGCAGCCAAGAAGTGGGAAACTATGGCTACACCTTC. Its translation: CASSQEVGNYGYTF. J is TRBJ1-2 and V is TRBV4-3; D is unclear. Germline loops: CDR1 LGHNA, CDR2 YSLEER. Trimming took off 0 bases at V and 2 bases at J, with 7 bases between the two ends. The CDR3 has 14 amino acids.

J is TRBJ2-5 and V is TRBV19; the D call may be TRBD1 or TRBD2 (5 bases each). The CDR3 length is 13 residues. The V gene lost 2 bases and the J gene lost 4 bases, with 8 bases spanning the gap. Germline V lookup: CDR1 LNHDA, CDR2 SQIVND (reference sequence). In DNA form, the CDR3 reads TGTGCCAGTAGTATAACTGGGACAGAGACCCAGTACTTC. Translating it yields CASSITGTETQYF.

The chain couples TRBV28 to TRBJ1-6; D gene uncertain. V was cut by 2 bases and J by 9 bases, with 5 bases left in between. CDR1 is MDHEN, CDR2 SYDVKM, per germline. The CDR3 has 12 amino acids. The CDR3 bases are TGTGCCAGCAGTTTACCGGCTTCACCCCTCCACTTT. It is translated as CASSLPASPLHF.